The TCR beta chain under discussion was sequenced for a study of cytomegalovirus exposure and HLA in healthy donors. CDR3 length: 14 residues. Germline CDR1 and CDR2: LGHNA and YSLEER. Trimming removed 4 bases from V and 14 bases from J; junction bases left unmatched: 14. PCR primers comprised 60 Vbeta and 13 Jbeta primers. Profiled with immunoSEQ multiplex PCR; TCRdb holds only in-frame clones, not every one. The sample lists fewer than 150,000 clones; over 60% were seen once. The source of this sequence is a woman aged 40 to 50 in good health and CMV-seropositive. Sequenced material: PBMCs. This chain joins TRBV4-3 and TRBJ1-1; 9 bases fit TRBD1. The CDR3 bases are TGCGCCAGCAGCCTGGACAGGGGAGGGTTGGGAAACTTCTTT. Its translation: CASSLDRGGLGNFF.